This TCR beta chain stems from a study of blood T cell repertoires in COVID-19. The assay was immunoSEQ multiplex PCR, and TCRdb's table has in-frame clones only and misses some. The sample lists about 480,000 clones, roughly 89% occurring once. Trimming cost V 3 bases and J 1 base; bases outside gene matches: 4. The CDR3 loop spans 17 amino acids. The germline V gene encodes CDR1 LGHDT and CDR2 YNNKEL (reference sequence). This chain links TRBV3-1 (or the pseudogene TRBV3-2) with TRBJ2-2; 11 bases are shared with TRBD2. The sequenced sample was peripheral blood. The source is a woman aged 30 to 39 with acute or convalescent COVID-19. The CDR3 coding sequence is TGTGCCAGCAGCCAGCCCACTAGCGGGGGGAACACCGGGGAGCTGTTTTTT. It codes for CASSQPTSGGNTGELFF.